The present T cell receptor beta chain was sequenced within a study of read filtering for tumor transcriptome and immune sequencing. As for the study in general: Among patients, 17 to 20 were male and around 13 female, aged roughly 40 to 90 (mean about 69). Whole-transcriptome libraries were prepared after DNase treatment.

Molecular barcoded adaptors covering alpha/delta and beta/gamma chains were used on 400 ng RNA. TCRdb redid the calling of the reads with MiXCR, one entry per CDR3 protein. The top ten clones hold roughly 41% of a sample with about 60,000 distinct CDR3 sequences, around 14% of them seen once. Study-wide points: IR-seq captured clonotypes deeper and more reliably than RNA-seq.

The CDR3 has 15 amino acids. CDR1 and CDR2 from the germline V gene are DFQATT and SNEGSKA (reference sequence). The table lists this clonotype with a few counts. Its antigen remains unknown. The junction and the germline gene differ at one end; a read error may be behind it. This rearrangement joins TRBV20-1 to TRBJ2-3; TRBD2 aligns across 9 bases. The sample taken for sequencing was a population of CD138-negative cells sorted from bone marrow. The TCR originated in a donor at least 40 years old with multiple myeloma. CDR3 residues: CSARLTSGLTGTQYF. CDR3 DNA: TGCAGTGCTAGACTCACTAGCGGGCTCACAGGTACGCAGTATTTT.